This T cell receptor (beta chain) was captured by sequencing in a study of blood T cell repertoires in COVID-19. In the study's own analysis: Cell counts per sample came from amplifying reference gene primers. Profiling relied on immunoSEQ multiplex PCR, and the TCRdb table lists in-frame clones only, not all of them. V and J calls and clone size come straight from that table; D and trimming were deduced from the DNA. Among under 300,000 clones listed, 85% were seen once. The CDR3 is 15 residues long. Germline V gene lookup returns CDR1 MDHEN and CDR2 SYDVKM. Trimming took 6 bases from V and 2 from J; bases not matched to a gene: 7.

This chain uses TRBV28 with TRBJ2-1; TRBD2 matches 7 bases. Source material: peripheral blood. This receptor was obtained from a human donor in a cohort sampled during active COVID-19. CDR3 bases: TGTGCCAGCAGGGCATCTAGCGGAACCTACAATGAGCAGTTCTTC. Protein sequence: CASRASSGTYNEQFF.